This entry lists 7 T cell receptor beta chains sequenced from one sample in a study of read filtering for tumor transcriptome and immune sequencing. This library used roughly 400 ng RNA and molecular barcoded adaptors spanning alpha/delta and beta/gamma chains. TCRdb recomputed calls from the reads with MiXCR, one row per CDR3 protein. The sample shows roughly 130,000 distinct CDR3 sequences, 10% to 15% of them seen only once. Input material: a population of CD138-negative cells sorted from bone marrow. The receptors were gathered from a donor at least 40 years old with multiple myeloma.

A remark on this clonotype: A much larger clonotype is one base distant, so this may be a read error. The rearrangement joins TRBV7-2 to TRBJ2-3; tentatively, D is TRBD1 (5 bases). Gene TRBJ1-5 matches the end of the DNA better, so the J call may be wrong. The CDR3 length is 13 residues. Germline V gene data show CDR1 as SGHTA and CDR2 as FQGNSA. DNA for the CDR3: TGTGCCAGCAGCTTAGTAGTGGGGGGTACGCAGCATTTT. Protein product: CASSLVVGGTQHF.

The rearrangement uses TRBV6-2 or TRBV6-3 and TRBJ1-5; the match to TRBD1 covers 7 bases. The germline gives CDR1 MNHEY, CDR2 SVGEGT. V was pared by 3 bases and J by 4 bases, with 9 bases of the junction left unmatched. This CDR3 spans 16 amino acids. The CDR3 is CASSYSTGQNNQPQHF. The CDR3 coding sequence is TGTGCCAGCAGTTATTCGACAGGGCAAAATAATCAGCCCCAGCATTTT.

This clonotype was observed a handful of times. The rearrangement links TRBV5-1 to TRBJ2-3, with D possibly TRBD1 on 6 matching bases. Germline V gene sequence: CDR1 SGHRS, CDR2 YFSETQ. Trimming took 5 bases from V and 4 from J, leaving 11 bases between them. The CDR3 length is 13 residues. DNA for the CDR3: TGCGCCAGCAGTTCAGGGGCCGCAGATACGCAGTATTTT. Its protein is CASSSGAADTQYF.

This clonotype appeared a few times. This sequence joins TRBV7-2 and TRBJ2-5, with a tentative D call TRBD1 (5 bases). Trimming pared 3 bases from V and 2 bases from J, leaving 13 bases between. Germline CDR1 and CDR2: SGHTA and FQGNSA. The CDR3 is made up of 15 amino acids. This CDR3 is CASSLQGPRQETQYF. CDR3 coding DNA: TGTGCCAGCAGCTTGCAGGGTCCAAGACAAGAGACCCAGTACTTC.

The chain is built from TRBV29-1 and TRBJ2-6; D is ambiguous. V lost 7 bases to trimming and J lost 1 base, with 11 bases between them. The germline V gene has CDR1 SQVTM and CDR2 ANQGSEA. This CDR3 spans 14 amino acids. The CDR3 sequence is CSARTESGANVLTF. Here the CDR3 DNA reads TGCAGCGCTCGGACCGAGTCTGGGGCCAACGTCCTGACTTTC.

This clonotype was picked up many times. The J gene is TRBJ1-1, the V gene TRBV3-1; D call uncertain. The CDR3 length is 13 residues. Germline CDR1 is LGHDT and CDR2 is YNNKEL (reference sequence). V lost 4 bases and J lost 4, with 10 bases in between. The CDR3 region is CASSRRIGTEAFF. DNA for the CDR3: TGTGCCAGCAGCCGTCGGATAGGCACTGAAGCTTTCTTT.

This clonotype occurred once. A much larger clone lies one base from this, so it may be a read error. This chain connects TRBV7-9 to TRBJ2-2, with no clear D. Germline CDR1 reads SEHNR; CDR2 reads FQNEAQ (reference sequence). Trimming shortened V by 3 bases and J by 7 bases, and 9 bases separated the two germline ends. CDR3 length: 13 amino acids. CDR3 nucleotide sequence: TGTGCCAGCAGCTTGGCGAGAAGCGGGGAGCTGTTTTTT. Translating it yields CASSLARSGELFF.